Listed below are T cell receptor beta chains from one sample, sequenced in a study of T cell responses to AZD1222 COVID-19 vaccine. Generated by immunoSEQ multiplex PCR, the TCRdb table keeps only in-frame clones and is missing some. The profile covers 70,000 to 85,000 clones, with 80% to 90% appearing a single time and about 2.4% taken by the ten largest. This material consisted of peripheral blood, taken on day 0 of AZD1222 vaccination. The source is an adult in good health. CDR3s include the opening cysteine and the closing phenylalanine or tryptophan. A D gene is named only where the DNA matches it firmly. Clone size, where shown, is once, few, many, or a class for clones that have expanded.

clone size	V gene	D gene	CDR3 length	J gene	CDR3 protein	CDR3 DNA
.	TRBV9	TRBD2	15	TRBJ2-3	CASSVAGGVADTQYF	TGTGCCAGCAGCGTAGCGGGGGGGGTCGCAGATACGCAGTATTTT
once	TRBV19	.	14	TRBJ1-6	CASSTSYEDSPLHF	TGTGCCAGTAGTACTTCATATGAGGATTCACCCCTCCACTTT
.	TRBV9	.	15	TRBJ1-4	CASSVYGATNEKLFF	TGTGCCAGCAGCGTATACGGAGCAACTAATGAAAAACTGTTTTTT
.	TRBV7-9	TRBD2	15	TRBJ2-7	CASSPALAGTYEQYF	TGTGCCAGCAGCCCCGCACTAGCGGGAACCTACGAGCAGTACTTC
.	TRBV7-3	TRBD2	16	TRBJ2-5	CASSLIPAGGQETQYF	TGTGCCAGCAGCTTAATTCCAGCGGGAGGGCAAGAGACCCAGTACTTC
.	TRBV4-1	.	15	TRBJ1-2	CASSQDLREDYGYTF	TGCGCCAGCAGCCAAGATCTCAGGGAAGACTATGGCTACACCTTC
.	TRBV7-2	.	16	TRBJ1-1	CASSLSVSGGGTEAFF	TGTGCCAGCAGCTTATCGGTTTCGGGGGGTGGAACTGAAGCTTTCTTT
.	TRBV4-1	.	14	TRBJ1-1	CASSHLGVGTEAFF	TGCGCCAGCAGCCACCTAGGGGTCGGGACTGAAGCTTTCTTT
.	TRBV30	.	14	TRBJ1-5	CAWRPPGGNQPQHF	TGTGCCTGGAGGCCCCCGGGGGGAAATCAGCCCCAGCATTTT
.	TRBV3-1/TRBV3-2	.	13	TRBJ2-5	CASSQDRGVTQYF	TGTGCCAGCAGCCAAGACCGCGGGGTGACCCAGTACTTC
few	TRBV7-2	TRBD2	17	TRBJ2-1	CASSPKISGFLYNEQFF	TGTGCCAGCAGCCCAAAGATTAGCGGGTTCCTCTACAATGAGCAGTTCTTC
.	TRBV20-1	.	14	TRBJ2-1	CSASSIGNRNEQFF	TGCAGTGCTAGTTCGATAGGGAATCGCAATGAGCAGTTCTTC
.	TRBV6-1	.	15	TRBJ1-5	CASSEAGGLGQPQHF	TGTGCCAGCAGTGAAGCAGGGGGGTTGGGGCAGCCCCAGCATTTT
.	TRBV9	TRBD1	18	TRBJ1-6	CASSVHREGQEYNSPLHF	TGTGCCAGCAGCGTACATCGGGAGGGACAGGAGTATAATTCACCCCTCCACTTT
.	TRBV5-5	TRBD1	17	TRBJ1-1	CASSLYRGQNENTEAFF	TGTGCCAGCAGCTTGTACAGGGGGCAAAACGAGAACACTGAAGCTTTCTTT
.	TRBV7-2	.	16	TRBJ1-5	CASSSEGYVGNQPQHF	TGTGCCAGCAGCTCCGAGGGGTATGTAGGCAATCAGCCCCAGCATTTT
.	TRBV19	TRBD1	15	TRBJ1-6	CASSKGTGTESPLHF	TGTGCCAGTAGTAAAGGGACAGGGACGGAATCACCCCTCCACTTT
.	TRBV25-1	.	14	TRBJ1-2	CASSDHRSRTGYTF	TGTGCCAGCAGTGACCACAGGAGTAGGACTGGCTACACCTTC
.	TRBV24-1	.	17	TRBJ2-3	CATSDLTLAFLPDTQYF	TGTGCCACCAGTGATTTGACCCTAGCCTTTTTACCAGATACGCAGTATTTT
.	TRBV11-2	TRBD1	13	TRBJ2-5	CASSLEQGVAQYF	TGTGCCAGCAGCTTAGAACAGGGGGTGGCCCAGTACTTC
.	TRBV3-1/TRBV3-2	.	14	TRBJ2-7	CASSQDRESYEQYF	TGTGCCAGCAGCCAAGACAGAGAGTCCTACGAGCAGTACTTC
.	TRBV6-5	.	14	TRBJ1-2	CASSYQRIGRGYTF	TGTGCCAGCAGTTACCAGCGGATAGGGCGGGGCTACACCTTC
.	TRBV19	TRBD1	14	TRBJ2-5	CASSNNDRVETQYF	TGTGCCAGTAGTAACAACGACAGGGTAGAGACCCAGTACTTC
.	TRBV2	TRBD1	14	TRBJ1-6	CASSTRTGGSPLHF	TGTGCCAGTTCCACAAGGACAGGAGGGTCACCCCTCCACTTT
.	TRBV7-2	TRBD2	15	TRBJ2-5	CASSFVSGSRETQYF	TGTGCCAGCAGCTTTGTTAGCGGGAGCCGGGAGACCCAGTACTTC
.	TRBV7-2	TRBD2	17	TRBJ2-3	CASSLGRGGGDTDTQYF	TGTGCCAGCAGCTTGGGGCGCGGGGGAGGGGATACAGATACGCAGTATTTT
.	TRBV4-3	TRBD1	17	TRBJ2-2	CASSQDLPGGGPGELFF	TGCGCCAGCAGCCAAGATCTCCCAGGGGGCGGTCCCGGGGAGCTGTTTTTT
.	TRBV28	.	15	TRBJ2-7	CASSLGDTLRYEQYF	TGTGCCAGCAGTTTGGGGGACACCCTACGATACGAGCAGTACTTC
.	TRBV19	TRBD2	14	TRBJ2-5	CASNSLAVGGTQYF	TGTGCCAGTAACTCGCTAGCGGTGGGAGGGACCCAGTACTTC
.	TRBV3-1/TRBV3-2	.	12	TRBJ2-1	CASSQDWGEQFF	TGTGCCAGCAGCCAAGATTGGGGTGAGCAGTTCTTC
.	TRBV27	.	14	TRBJ1-5	CASSLPGGNQPQHF	TGTGCCAGCAGTTTACCGGGCGGAAATCAGCCCCAGCATTTT
.	TRBV6-4	.	15	TRBJ2-3	CASRRNWISTDTQYF	TGTGCCAGCAGACGCAACTGGATTAGCACAGATACGCAGTATTTT
.	TRBV6-5	.	15	TRBJ1-5	CASSYGYGTNQPQHF	TGTGCCAGCAGTTATGGGTACGGAACCAATCAGCCCCAGCATTTT
.	TRBV3-1/TRBV3-2	.	17	TRBJ1-2	CASSQDLIGSLNYGYTF	TGTGCCAGCAGCCAAGATCTTATCGGCAGCCTAAACTATGGCTACACCTTC
once	TRBV4-2	.	17	TRBJ1-5	CASSQDRGTLGAQPQHF	TGTGCCAGCAGCCAAGATCGGGGTACGCTTGGGGCCCAGCCCCAGCATTTT
.	TRBV19	.	17	TRBJ1-5	CASSIGLTVNSNQPQHF	TGTGCCAGTAGTATAGGCCTGACAGTAAATAGCAATCAGCCCCAGCATTTT
.	TRBV5-5	.	11	TRBJ2-1	CASSLRDEQFF	TGTGCCAGCAGCTTGAGAGATGAGCAGTTCTTC
.	TRBV14	.	15	TRBJ2-2	CASSQLGLFTGELFF	TGTGCCAGCAGCCAATTGGGACTCTTCACCGGGGAGCTGTTTTTT
.	TRBV30	.	16	TRBJ2-1	CAWANPGTGSYNEQFF	TGTGCCTGGGCGAACCCCGGGACCGGCTCCTACAATGAGCAGTTCTTC
.	TRBV21-1	.	15	TRBJ2-5	CASSNSQGRQETQYF	TGTGCCAGCAGCAATTCGCAGGGACGCCAAGAGACCCAGTACTTC
.	TRBV28	.	11	TRBJ1-1	CATYLNTEAFF	TGTGCCACCTACCTGAACACTGAAGCTTTCTTT
.	TRBV30	TRBD1	12	TRBJ1-4	CAWGQGREKLFF	TGTGCCTGGGGACAGGGTCGGGAAAAACTGTTTTTT
.	TRBV30	TRBD1	13	TRBJ1-4	CARGQGGDEKLFF	TGTGCCCGGGGACAGGGAGGAGATGAAAAACTGTTTTTT
few	TRBV30	.	13	TRBJ1-1	CAWSIGASTEAFF	TGTGCCTGGAGTATCGGGGCTTCCACTGAAGCTTTCTTT
.	TRBV11-1	.	14	TRBJ2-7	CASSTRAGSYEQYF	TGTGCCAGCAGCACCAGGGCGGGATCCTACGAGCAGTACTTC
.	TRBV2	.	15	TRBJ2-7	CASSGPSLGSYEQYF	TGTGCCAGCAGTGGGCCCTCCCTGGGGTCCTACGAGCAGTACTTC
.	TRBV5-1	TRBD1	15	TRBJ1-4	CASRSQGASFEKLFF	TGCGCCAGCAGGTCTCAGGGGGCGAGTTTCGAAAAACTGTTTTTT
.	TRBV9	TRBD2	15	TRBJ2-1	CASSLGRARGNEQFF	TGTGCCAGCAGCTTGGGGAGGGCGCGGGGCAATGAGCAGTTCTTC
.	TRBV5-4	.	15	TRBJ2-5	CASSLLMSGEETQYF	TGTGCCAGCAGCTTGTTAATGTCAGGGGAGGAGACCCAGTACTTC
.	TRBV4-1	TRBD1	16	TRBJ2-1	CASSQDPGQLNNEQFF	TGCGCCAGCAGCCAAGACCCGGGACAGTTAAACAATGAGCAGTTCTTC
.	TRBV7-6	.	14	TRBJ2-2	CASTTGPSSGELFF	TGTGCCAGTACGACTGGCCCAAGCTCCGGGGAGCTGTTTTTT
.	TRBV13	TRBD2	18	TRBJ2-1	CASSVTSGGASSYNEQFF	TGTGCCAGCAGCGTCACTAGCGGGGGGGCGAGCTCCTACAATGAGCAGTTCTTC
.	TRBV25-1	.	14	TRBJ1-4	CASSEQGPNEKLFF	TGTGCCAGCAGTGAACAGGGCCCTAATGAAAAACTGTTTTTT
.	TRBV27	TRBD1	16	TRBJ2-5	CASSRPPGQGTQTQYF	TGTGCCAGCAGCCGACCGCCGGGACAGGGAACTCAGACCCAGTACTTC
.	TRBV5-1	TRBD2	15	TRBJ2-2	CASSQTSVNTGELFF	TGCGCCAGCAGTCAGACTAGCGTGAACACCGGGGAGCTGTTTTTT
.	TRBV28	TRBD2	15	TRBJ2-7	CASSDPGLAGAEQYF	TGTGCCAGCAGTGATCCGGGACTAGCGGGAGCGGAGCAGTACTTC
.	TRBV18	.	14	TRBJ2-7	CASSRDPQEYEQYF	TGTGCCAGCTCCCGGGACCCTCAGGAGTACGAGCAGTACTTC